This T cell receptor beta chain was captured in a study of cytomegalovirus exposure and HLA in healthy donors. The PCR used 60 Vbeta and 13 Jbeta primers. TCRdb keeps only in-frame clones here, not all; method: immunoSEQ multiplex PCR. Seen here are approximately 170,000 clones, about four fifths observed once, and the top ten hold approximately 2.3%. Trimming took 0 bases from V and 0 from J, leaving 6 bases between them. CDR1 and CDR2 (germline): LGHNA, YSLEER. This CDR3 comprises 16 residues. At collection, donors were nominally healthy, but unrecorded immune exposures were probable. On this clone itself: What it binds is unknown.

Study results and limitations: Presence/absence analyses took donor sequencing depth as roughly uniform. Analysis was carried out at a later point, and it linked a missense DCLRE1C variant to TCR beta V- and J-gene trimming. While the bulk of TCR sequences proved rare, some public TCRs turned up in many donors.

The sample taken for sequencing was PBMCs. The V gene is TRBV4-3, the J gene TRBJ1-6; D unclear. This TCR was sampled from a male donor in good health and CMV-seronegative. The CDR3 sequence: CASSQEAGSYNSPLHF. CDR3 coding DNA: TGCGCCAGCAGCCAAGAGGCAGGCTCCTATAATTCACCCCTCCACTTT.